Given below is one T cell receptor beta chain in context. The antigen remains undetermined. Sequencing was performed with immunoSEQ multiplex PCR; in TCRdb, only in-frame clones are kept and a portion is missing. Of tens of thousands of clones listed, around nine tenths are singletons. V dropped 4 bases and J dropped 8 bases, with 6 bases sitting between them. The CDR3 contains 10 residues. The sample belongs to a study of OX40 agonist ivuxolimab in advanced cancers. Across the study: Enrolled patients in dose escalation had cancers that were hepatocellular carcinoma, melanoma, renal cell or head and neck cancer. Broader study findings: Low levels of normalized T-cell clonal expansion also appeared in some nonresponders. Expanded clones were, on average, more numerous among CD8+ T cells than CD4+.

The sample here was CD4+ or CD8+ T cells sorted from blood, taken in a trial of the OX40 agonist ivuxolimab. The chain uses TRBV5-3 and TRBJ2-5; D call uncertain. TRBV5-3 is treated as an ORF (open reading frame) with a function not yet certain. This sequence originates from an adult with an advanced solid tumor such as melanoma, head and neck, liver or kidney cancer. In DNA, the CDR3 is TGTGCCAGAAGCCTAGGAACCCAGTACTTC. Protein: CARSLGTQYF.